The TCR beta chain described here comes from a study of blood T cell repertoires in COVID-19. Across the whole study: Sites in the United States, Italy and Spain provided acute and convalescent COVID-19 samples. T cells, B-cell-depleted T cells, or PBMCs supplied cDNA or gDNA.

How the authors handled the data: Amplification of reference gene primers was used by the study to estimate nucleated cell counts. Only in-frame clones appear in the TCRdb table, and some are missing; sequencing was by immunoSEQ multiplex PCR. V and J calls and clone size are those listed in that table; D and trimming were worked out from the DNA. The sample holds 28,000 or so clones; 80% to 95% are singletons and the top ten take just over 2%. V lost 5 bases and J lost 6; bases outside the gene matches: 9. Per the germline V gene, CDR1 is LNHDA and CDR2 is SQIVND (reference sequence). The CDR3 runs to 15 residues.

J is TRBJ1-5 and V is TRBV19; TRBD1 aligns across 8 bases. Sequencing was carried out using peripheral blood. This TCR came from a human donor in a cohort sampled during active COVID-19. The chain's CDR3 is CASSSRDRIGQPQHF. CDR3 in DNA: TGTGCCAGTAGTTCCCGGGACAGGATAGGTCAGCCCCAGCATTTT.